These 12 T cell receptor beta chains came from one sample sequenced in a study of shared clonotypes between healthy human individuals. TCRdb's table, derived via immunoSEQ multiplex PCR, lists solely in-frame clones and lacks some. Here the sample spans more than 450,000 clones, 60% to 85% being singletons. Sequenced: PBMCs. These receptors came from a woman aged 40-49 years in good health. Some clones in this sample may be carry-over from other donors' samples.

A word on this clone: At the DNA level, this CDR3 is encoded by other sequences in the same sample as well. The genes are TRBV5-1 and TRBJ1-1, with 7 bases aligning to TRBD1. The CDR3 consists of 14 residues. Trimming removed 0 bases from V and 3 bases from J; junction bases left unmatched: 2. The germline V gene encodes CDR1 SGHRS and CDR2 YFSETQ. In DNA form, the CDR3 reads TGCGCCAGCAGCTTGGGACAGGGATACACTGAAGCTTTCTTT. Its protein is CASSLGQGYTEAFF.

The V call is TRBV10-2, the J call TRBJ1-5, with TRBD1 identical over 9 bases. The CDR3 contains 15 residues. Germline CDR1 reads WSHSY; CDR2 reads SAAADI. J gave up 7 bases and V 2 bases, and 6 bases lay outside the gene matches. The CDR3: CASSEPDRGSQPQHF. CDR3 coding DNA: TGCGCCAGCAGTGAGCCGGACAGGGGATCGCAGCCCCAGCATTTT.

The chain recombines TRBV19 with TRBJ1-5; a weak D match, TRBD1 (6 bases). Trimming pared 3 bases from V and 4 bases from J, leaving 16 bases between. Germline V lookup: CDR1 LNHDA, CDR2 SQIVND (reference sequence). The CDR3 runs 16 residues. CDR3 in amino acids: CASSMGGGLRNQPQHF. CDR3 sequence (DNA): TGTGCCAGTAGTATGGGAGGGGGTCTTCGGAATCAGCCCCAGCATTTT.

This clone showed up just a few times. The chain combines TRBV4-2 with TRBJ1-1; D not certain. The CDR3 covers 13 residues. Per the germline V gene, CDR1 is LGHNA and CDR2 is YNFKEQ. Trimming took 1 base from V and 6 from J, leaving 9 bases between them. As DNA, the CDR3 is TGTGCCAGCAGCCAAGTGGGTTATGCTGAAGCTTTCTTT. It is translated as CASSQVGYAEAFF.

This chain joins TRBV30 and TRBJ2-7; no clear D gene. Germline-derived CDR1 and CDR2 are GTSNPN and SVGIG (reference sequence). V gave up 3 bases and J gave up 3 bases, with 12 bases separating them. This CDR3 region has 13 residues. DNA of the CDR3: TGTGCCTGGAGGTCTGGGCCCCACTACGAGCAGTACTTC. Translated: CAWRSGPHYEQYF. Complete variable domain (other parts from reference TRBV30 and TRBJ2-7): SQTIHQWPATLVQPVGSPLSLECTVEGTSNPNLYWYRQAAGRGLQLLFYSVGIGQISSEVPQNLSASRPQDRQFILSSKKLLLSDSGFYLCAWRSGPHYEQYFGPGTRLTVT.

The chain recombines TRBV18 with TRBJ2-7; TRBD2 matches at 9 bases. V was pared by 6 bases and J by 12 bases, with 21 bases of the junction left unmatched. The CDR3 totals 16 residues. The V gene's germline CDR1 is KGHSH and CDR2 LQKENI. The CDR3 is CASSPAPKREVVGGYF. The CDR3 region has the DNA TGTGCCAGCTCGCCCGCCCCGAAGCGGGAGGTCGTCGGTGGGTACTTC.

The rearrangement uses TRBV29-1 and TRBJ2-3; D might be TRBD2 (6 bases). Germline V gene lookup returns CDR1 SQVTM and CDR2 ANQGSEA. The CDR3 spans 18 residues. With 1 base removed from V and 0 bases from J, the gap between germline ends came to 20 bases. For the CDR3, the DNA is TGCAGCGTTGAAGCAACCGCCGGGACTCTCTTGAGCACAGATACGCAGTATTTT. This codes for CSVEATAGTLLSTDTQYF.

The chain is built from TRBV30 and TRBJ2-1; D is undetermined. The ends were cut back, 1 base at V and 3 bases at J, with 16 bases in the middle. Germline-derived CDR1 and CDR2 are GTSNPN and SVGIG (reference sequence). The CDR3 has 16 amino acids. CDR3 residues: CAWSEERTPVYNEQFF. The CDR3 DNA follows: TGTGCCTGGAGTGAGGAACGGACCCCGGTCTACAATGAGCAGTTCTTC.

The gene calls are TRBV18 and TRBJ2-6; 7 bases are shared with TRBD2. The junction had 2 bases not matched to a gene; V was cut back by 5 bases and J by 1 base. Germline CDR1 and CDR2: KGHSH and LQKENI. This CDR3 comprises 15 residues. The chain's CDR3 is CASSDGGSGANVLTF. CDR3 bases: TGTGCCAGCTCAGACGGGGGGTCTGGGGCCAACGTCCTGACTTTC.

CDR3: CASSLTGGGNTIYF. The CDR3 DNA follows: TGCGCCAGCAGCTTGACAGGGGGTGGAAACACCATATATTTT. The genes are TRBV5-1 and TRBJ1-3, with 8 bases fitting TRBD1. The V gene end was trimmed by 1 base and the J gene end by 3 bases; junction bases not matched to a gene: 0. Germline V gene data show CDR1 as SGHRS and CDR2 as YFSETQ. The CDR3 spans 14 residues.

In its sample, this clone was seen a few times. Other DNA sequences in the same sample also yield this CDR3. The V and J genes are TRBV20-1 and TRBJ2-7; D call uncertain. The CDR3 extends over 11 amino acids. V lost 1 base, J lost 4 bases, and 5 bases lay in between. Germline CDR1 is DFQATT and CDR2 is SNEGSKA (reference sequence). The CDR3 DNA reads TGCAGTGCTAGAGTGGGTTACGAGCAGTACTTC. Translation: CSARVGYEQYF.

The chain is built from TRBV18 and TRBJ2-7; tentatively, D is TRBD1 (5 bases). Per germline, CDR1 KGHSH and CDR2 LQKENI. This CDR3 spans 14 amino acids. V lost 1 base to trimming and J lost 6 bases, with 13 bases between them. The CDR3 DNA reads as TGTGCCAGCTCACCACGAAGGGGATCAGGCGAGCAGTACTTC. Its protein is CASSPRRGSGEQYF.